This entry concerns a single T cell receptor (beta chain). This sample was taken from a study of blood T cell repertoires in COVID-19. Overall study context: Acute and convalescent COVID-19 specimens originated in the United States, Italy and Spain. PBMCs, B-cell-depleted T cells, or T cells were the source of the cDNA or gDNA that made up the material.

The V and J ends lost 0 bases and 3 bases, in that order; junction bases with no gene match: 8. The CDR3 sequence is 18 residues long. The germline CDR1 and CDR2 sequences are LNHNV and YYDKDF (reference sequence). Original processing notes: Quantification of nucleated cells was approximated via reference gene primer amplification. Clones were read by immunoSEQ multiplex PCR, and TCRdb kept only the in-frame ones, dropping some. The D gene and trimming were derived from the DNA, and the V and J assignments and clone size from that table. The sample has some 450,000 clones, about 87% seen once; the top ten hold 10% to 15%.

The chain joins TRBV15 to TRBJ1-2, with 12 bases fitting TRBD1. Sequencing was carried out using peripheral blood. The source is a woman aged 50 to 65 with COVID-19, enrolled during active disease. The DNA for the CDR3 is TGTGCCACCAGCAGAGACAACCGGGGGACAGGGGGCGACTATGGCTACACCTTC. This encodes CATSRDNRGTGGDYGYTF.